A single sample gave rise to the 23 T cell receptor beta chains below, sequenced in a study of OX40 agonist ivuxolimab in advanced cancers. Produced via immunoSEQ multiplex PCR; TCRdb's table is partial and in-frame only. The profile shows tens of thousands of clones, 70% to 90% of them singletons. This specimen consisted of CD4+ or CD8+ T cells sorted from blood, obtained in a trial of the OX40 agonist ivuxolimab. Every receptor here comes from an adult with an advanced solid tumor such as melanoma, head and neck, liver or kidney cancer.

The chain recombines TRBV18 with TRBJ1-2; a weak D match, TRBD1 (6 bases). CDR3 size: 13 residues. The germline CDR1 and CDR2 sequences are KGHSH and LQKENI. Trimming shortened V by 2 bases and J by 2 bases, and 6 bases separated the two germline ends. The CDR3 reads CASSPGQNYGYTF. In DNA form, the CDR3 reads TGTGCCAGCTCACCAGGACAGAACTATGGCTACACCTTC.

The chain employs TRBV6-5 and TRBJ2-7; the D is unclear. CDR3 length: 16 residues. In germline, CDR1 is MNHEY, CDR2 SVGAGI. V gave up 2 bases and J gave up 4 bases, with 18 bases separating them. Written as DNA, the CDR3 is TGTGCCAGCAGTTACCCAAGGGCCTTGGAGATTTACGAGCAGTACTTC. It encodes CASSYPRALEIYEQYF.

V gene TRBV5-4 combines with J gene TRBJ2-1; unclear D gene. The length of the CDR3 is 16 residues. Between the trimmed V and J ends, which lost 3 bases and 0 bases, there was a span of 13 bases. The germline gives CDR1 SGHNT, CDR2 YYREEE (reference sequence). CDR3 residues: CASSSPPDASYNEQFF. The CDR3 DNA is TGTGCCAGCAGCTCACCCCCTGATGCCTCCTACAATGAGCAGTTCTTC.

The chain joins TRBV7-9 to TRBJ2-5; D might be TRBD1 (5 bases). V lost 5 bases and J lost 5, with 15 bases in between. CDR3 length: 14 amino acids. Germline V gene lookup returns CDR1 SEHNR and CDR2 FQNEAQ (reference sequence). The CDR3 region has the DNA TGTGCCAGCAGCCCAGGGCTGAGCTGGGAGACCCAGTACTTC. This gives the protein CASSPGLSWETQYF.

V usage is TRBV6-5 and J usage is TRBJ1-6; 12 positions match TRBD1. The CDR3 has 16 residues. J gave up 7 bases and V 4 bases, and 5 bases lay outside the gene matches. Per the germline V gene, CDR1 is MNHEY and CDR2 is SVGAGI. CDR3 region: CASSSPGQGANSPLHF. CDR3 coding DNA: TGTGCCAGCAGTTCTCCGGGACAGGGGGCGAATTCACCCCTCCACTTT.

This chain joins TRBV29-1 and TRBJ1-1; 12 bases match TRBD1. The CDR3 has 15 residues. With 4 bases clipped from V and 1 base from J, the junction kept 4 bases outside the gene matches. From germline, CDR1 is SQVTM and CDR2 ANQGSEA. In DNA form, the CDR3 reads TGCAGCGTTGGGGACAGGGGGCCGGGGAACACTGAAGCTTTCTTT. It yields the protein CSVGDRGPGNTEAFF.

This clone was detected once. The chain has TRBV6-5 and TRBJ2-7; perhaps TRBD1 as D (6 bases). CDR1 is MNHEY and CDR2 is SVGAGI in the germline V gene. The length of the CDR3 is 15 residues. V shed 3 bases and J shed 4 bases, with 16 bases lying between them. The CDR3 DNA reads TGTGCCAGCAGTTATATCTGGGACACGAAGTACGAGCAGTACTTC. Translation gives CASSYIWDTKYEQYF.

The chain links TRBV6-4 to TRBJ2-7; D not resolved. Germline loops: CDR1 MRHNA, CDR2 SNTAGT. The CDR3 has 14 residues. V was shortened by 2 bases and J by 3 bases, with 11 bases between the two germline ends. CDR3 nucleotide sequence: TGTGCCAGCAGTGACGGCCTAGAAAGCTACGAGCAGTACTTC. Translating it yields CASSDGLESYEQYF.

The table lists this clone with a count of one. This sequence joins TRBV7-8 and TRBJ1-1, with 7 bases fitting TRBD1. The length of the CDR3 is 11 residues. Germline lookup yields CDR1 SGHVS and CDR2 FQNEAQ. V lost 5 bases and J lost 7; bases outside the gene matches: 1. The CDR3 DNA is TGTGCCAGCAGCCGGGACAGTGAAGCTTTCTTT. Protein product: CASSRDSEAFF. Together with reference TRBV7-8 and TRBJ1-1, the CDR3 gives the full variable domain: GAGVSQSPRYKVAKRGQDVALRCDPISGHVSLFWYQQALGQGPEFLTYFQNEAQLDKSGLPSDRFFAERPEGSVSTLKIQRTQQEDSAVYLCASSRDSEAFFGQGTRLTVV.

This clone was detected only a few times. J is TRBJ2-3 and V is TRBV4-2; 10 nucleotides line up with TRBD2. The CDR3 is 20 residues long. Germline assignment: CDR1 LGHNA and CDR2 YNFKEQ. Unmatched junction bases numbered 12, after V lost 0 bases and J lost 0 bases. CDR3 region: CASSQELSSGGARSTDTQYF. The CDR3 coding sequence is TGTGCCAGCAGCCAAGAGCTTAGCAGCGGGGGGGCCCGTAGCACAGATACGCAGTATTTT.

CDR3 loop: CASSQDIAGGRLSGANVLTF. The CDR3 nucleotides read TGTGCCAGCAGCCAAGATATAGCAGGGGGCCGACTCTCTGGGGCCAACGTCCTGACTTTC. This chain joins TRBV4-2 and TRBJ2-6; TRBD1 aligns across 8 bases. With V trimmed by 0 bases and J by 0 bases, 10 bases remained unmatched. The germline gives CDR1 LGHNA, CDR2 YNFKEQ. The CDR3 spans 20 residues.

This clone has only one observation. This CDR3 is CASSLAGAGGRETQYF. The CDR3 bases are TGTGCCAGCAGCTTAGCTGGAGCGGGGGGGCGGGAGACCCAGTACTTC. The V and J genes are TRBV11-2 and TRBJ2-5; 10 bases are a match to TRBD2. From germline, CDR1 is SGHAT and CDR2 FQNNGV. The ends lost 1 base at V and 5 bases at J; junction bases unmatched: 7. The CDR3 totals 16 residues.

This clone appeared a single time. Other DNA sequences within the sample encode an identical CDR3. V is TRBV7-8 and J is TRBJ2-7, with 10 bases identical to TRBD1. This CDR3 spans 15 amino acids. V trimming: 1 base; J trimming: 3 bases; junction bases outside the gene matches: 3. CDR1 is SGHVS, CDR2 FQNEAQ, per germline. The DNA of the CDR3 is TGTGCCAGCAGCTTAGGGACAGGGGGATTCTACGAGCAGTACTTC. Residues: CASSLGTGGFYEQYF.

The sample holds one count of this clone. The CDR3 is CASSLGARRQWETQYF. The CDR3 nucleotides read TGTGCCAGCAGCTTAGGGGCCAGGAGACAGTGGGAGACCCAGTACTTC. V is TRBV7-9 and J is TRBJ2-5, with D maybe TRBD1 (5 bases). Germline CDR1 reads SEHNR; CDR2 reads FQNEAQ (reference sequence). This CDR3 contains 16 residues. V was shortened by 1 base and J by 5 bases, with 17 bases between the two germline ends.

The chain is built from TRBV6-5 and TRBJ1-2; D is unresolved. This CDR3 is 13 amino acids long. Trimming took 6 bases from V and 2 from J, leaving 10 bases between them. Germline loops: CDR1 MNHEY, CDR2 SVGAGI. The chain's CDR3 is CASRSSTNYGYTF. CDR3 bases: TGTGCCAGCAGATCGTCGACAAACTATGGCTACACCTTC.

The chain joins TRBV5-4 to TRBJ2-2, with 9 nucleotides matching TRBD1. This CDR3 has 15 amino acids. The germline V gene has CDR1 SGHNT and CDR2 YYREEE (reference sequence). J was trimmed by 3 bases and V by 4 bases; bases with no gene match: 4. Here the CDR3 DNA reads TGTGCCAGCAGCGTGGGACAGGGTTACACCGGGGAGCTGTTTTTT. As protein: CASSVGQGYTGELFF.

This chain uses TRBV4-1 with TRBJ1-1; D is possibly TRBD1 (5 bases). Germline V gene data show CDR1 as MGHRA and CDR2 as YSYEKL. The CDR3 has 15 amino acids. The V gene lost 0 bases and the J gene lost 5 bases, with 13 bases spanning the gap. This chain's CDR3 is CASSQEGGGWTEAFF. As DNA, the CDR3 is TGCGCCAGCAGCCAAGAGGGGGGAGGGTGGACTGAAGCTTTCTTT.

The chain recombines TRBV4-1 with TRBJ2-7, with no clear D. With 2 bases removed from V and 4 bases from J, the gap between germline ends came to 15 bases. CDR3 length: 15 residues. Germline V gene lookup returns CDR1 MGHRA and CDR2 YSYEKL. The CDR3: CASSQSGSDQYEQYF. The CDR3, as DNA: TGCGCCAGCAGCCAATCCGGATCCGATCAATACGAGCAGTACTTC.

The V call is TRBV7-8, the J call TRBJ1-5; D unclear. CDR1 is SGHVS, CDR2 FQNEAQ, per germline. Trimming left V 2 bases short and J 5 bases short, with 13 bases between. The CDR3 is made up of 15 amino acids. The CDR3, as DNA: TGTGCCAGCAGCTTATCCGCTGCCGGGGATCAGCCCCAGCATTTT. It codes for CASSLSAAGDQPQHF.

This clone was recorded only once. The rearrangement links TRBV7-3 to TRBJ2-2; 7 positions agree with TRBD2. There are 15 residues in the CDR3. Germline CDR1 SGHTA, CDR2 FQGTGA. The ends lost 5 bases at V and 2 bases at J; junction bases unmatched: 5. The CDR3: CASSPSGFNTGELFF. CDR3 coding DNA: TGTGCCAGCAGCCCTAGCGGATTTAACACCGGGGAGCTGTTTTTT.

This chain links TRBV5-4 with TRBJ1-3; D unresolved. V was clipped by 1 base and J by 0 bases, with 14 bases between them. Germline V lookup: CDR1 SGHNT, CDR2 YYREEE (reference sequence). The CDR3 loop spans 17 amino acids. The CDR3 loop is CASSLYTESRSGNTIYF. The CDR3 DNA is TGTGCCAGCAGCTTGTATACGGAGTCTCGCTCTGGAAACACCATATATTTT.

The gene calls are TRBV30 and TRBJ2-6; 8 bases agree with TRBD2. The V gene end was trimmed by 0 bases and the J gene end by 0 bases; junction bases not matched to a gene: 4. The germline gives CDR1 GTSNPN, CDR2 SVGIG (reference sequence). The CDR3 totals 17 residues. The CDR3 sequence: CAWSVREGGSGANVLTF. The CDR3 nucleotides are TGTGCCTGGAGTGTACGGGAGGGGGGCTCTGGGGCCAACGTCCTGACTTTC. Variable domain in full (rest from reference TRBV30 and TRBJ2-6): SQTIHQWPATLVQPVGSPLSLECTVEGTSNPNLYWYRQAAGRGLQLLFYSVGIGQISSEVPQNLSASRPQDRQFILSSKKLLLSDSGFYLCAWSVREGGSGANVLTFGAGSRLTVL.

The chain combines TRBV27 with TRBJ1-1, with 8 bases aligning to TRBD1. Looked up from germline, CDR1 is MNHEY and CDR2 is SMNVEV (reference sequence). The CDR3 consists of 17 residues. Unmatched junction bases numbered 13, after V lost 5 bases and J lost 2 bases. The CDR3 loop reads CASSPRPGGVSNTEAFF. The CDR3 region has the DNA TGTGCCAGCAGTCCTAGGCCAGGGGGCGTAAGTAACACTGAAGCTTTCTTT.